This T cell receptor (beta chain) was obtained from a study of human T cells and chemical hapten exposure. The CDR3 spans 13 residues. V dropped 5 bases and J dropped 7 bases, with 11 bases sitting between them. Germline values: CDR1 SEHNR, CDR2 FQNEAQ (reference sequence). Time point described: healthy volunteer bleed at 2 weeks. The total RNA was obtained from whole blood that was not fractionated. TCRdb reprocessed the RACE reads with MiXCR, giving one entry per CDR3 protein. The table includes roughly 120,000 distinct CDR3 sequences, approximately 9.5% detected once. The TCR was taken from a male donor in good health. Some clones in this sample may be carry-over from other donors' samples. Sequenced input: whole blood. The genes are TRBV7-9 and TRBJ1-4; D is ambiguous. The DNA for the CDR3 is TGTGCCAGCAGCCTAAGGGTTGGTGAAAAACTGTTTTTT. Translating it yields CASSLRVGEKLFF.